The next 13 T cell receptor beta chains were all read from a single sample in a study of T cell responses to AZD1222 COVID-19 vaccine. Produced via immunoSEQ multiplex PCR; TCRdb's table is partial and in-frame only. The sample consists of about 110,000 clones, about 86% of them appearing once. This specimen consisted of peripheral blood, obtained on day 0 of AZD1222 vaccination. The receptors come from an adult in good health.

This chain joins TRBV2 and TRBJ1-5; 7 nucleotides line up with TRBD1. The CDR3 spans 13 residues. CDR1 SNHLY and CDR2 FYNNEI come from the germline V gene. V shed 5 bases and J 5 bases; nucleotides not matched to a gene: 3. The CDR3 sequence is CASSLDRDQPQHF. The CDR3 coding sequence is TGTGCCAGCAGTCTAGACAGGGATCAGCCCCAGCATTTT.

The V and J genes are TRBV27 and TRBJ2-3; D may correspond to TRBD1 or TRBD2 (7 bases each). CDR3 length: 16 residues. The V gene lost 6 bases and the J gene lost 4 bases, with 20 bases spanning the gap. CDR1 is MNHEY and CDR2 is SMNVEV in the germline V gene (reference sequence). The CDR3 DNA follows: TGTGCCAGCAGCTATTCTGACAGGGAGGGTGCAGATACGCAGTATTTT. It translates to CASSYSDREGADTQYF.

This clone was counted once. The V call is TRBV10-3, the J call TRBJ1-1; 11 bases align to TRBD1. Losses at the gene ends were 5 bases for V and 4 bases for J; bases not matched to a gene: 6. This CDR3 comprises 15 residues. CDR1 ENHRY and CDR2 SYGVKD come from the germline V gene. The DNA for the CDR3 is TGTGCCATCAGTAGAGCCGGGACAGGGGGCACTGAAGCTTTCTTT. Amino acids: CAISRAGTGGTEAFF.

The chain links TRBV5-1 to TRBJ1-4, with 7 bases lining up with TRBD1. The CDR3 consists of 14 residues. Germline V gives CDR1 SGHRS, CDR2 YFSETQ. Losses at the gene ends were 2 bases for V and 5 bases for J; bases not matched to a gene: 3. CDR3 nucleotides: TGCGCCAGCAGCTTAACAGGGGCAAATGAAAAACTGTTTTTT. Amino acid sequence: CASSLTGANEKLFF.

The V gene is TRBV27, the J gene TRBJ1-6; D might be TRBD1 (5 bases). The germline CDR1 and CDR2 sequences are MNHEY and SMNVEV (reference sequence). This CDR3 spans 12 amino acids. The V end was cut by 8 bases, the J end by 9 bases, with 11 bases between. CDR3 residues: CASAQGVSPLHF. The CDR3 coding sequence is TGTGCCAGCGCGCAGGGCGTTTCACCCCTCCACTTT.

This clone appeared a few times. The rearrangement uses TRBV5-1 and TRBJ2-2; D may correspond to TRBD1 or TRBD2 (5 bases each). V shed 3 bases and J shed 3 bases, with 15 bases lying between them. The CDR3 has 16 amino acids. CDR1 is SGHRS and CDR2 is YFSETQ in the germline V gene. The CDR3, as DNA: TGCGCCAGCAGCTCCACCGGGGCCGTCGACACCGGGGAGCTGTTTTTT. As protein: CASSSTGAVDTGELFF.

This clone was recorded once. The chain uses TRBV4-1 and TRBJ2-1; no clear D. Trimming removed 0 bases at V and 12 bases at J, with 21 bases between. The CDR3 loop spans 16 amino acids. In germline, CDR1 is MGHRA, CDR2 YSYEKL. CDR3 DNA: TGCGCCAGCAGCCAAGAATATGTGGGCACATCTTTCGCGCAGTTCTTC. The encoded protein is CASSQEYVGTSFAQFF.

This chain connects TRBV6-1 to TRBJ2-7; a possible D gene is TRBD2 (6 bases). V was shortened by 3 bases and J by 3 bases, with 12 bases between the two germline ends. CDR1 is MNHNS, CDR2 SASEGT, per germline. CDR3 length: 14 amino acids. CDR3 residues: CASSEASANYEQYF. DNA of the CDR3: TGTGCCAGCAGTGAGGCTAGCGCTAACTACGAGCAGTACTTC.

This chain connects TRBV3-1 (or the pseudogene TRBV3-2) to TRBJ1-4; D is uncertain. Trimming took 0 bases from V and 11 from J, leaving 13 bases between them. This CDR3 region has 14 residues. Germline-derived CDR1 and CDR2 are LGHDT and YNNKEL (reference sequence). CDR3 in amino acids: CASSQDSASGKLFF. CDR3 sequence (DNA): TGTGCCAGCAGCCAAGACTCGGCTTCGGGGAAACTGTTTTTT.

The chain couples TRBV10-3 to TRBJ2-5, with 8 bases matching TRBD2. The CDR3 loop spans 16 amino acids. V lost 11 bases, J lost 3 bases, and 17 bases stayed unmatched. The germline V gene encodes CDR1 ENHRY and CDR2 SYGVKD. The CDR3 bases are TGTGCCTCCGGCCCCTTTAAGCGGGGGCGGGAAGAGACCCAGTACTTC. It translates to CASGPFKRGREETQYF.

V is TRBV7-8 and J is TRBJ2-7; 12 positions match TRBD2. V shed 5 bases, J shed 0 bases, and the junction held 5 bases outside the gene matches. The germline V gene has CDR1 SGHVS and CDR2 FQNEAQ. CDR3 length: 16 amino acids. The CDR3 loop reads CASSRALAGGSYEQYF. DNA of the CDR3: TGTGCCAGCAGCCGAGCACTAGCGGGGGGCTCCTACGAGCAGTACTTC.

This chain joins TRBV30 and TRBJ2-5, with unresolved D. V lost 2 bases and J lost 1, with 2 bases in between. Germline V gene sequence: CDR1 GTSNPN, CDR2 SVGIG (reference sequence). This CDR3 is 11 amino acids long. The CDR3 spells CAWSRQETQYF. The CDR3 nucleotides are TGTGCCTGGAGTCGCCAAGAGACCCAGTACTTC.

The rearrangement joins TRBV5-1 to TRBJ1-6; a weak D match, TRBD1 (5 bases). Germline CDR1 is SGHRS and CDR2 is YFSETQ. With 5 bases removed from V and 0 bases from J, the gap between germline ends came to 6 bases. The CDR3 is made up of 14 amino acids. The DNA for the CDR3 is TGCGCCAGCAGTCAGGGCTCCTATAATTCACCCCTCCACTTT. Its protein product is CASSQGSYNSPLHF.